This TCR beta chain derives from a study of blood T cell repertoires in COVID-19. At the level of the study: The study drew acute and convalescent COVID-19 samples from the United States, Italy and Spain. Nucleic acid was either cDNA or gDNA, and it came from T cells, B-cell-depleted T cells, or PBMCs.

Losses at the gene ends were 1 base for V and 2 bases for J; bases not matched to a gene: 6. CDR1 is SQVTM, CDR2 ANQGSEA, per germline. The CDR3 is 16 residues long. Generated by immunoSEQ multiplex PCR, the TCRdb table keeps only in-frame clones and is missing some. Altogether fewer than 500,000 clones are present, more than 80% being singletons, with the ten largest covering more than 0.95%. Individuals aged 18 to 89 years were recruited from roughly 22 US areas. Researchers sorted participants into cohorts using their self-reported clinical history. Sequencing input: PBMCs or T cells enriched from blood (not recorded which). The clonotype originates from a man aged 25-40 years who had recovered from COVID-19. The chain combines TRBV29-1 with TRBJ2-1; 9 nucleotides line up with TRBD2. As DNA, the CDR3 is TGCAGCGTTGAAGGACTAGCGGATAGGGCCTACAATGAGCAGTTCTTC. This codes for CSVEGLADRAYNEQFF.